This T cell receptor (beta chain) was captured in a study of CD8 T cells in Susac syndrome. When the RNA was reverse transcribed, random hexamers were used with an input of about 0.45 to 1 ug. With immunoSEQ multiplex PCR, TCR beta CDR3 was amplified across 54 Vbeta and 13 Jbeta. TCRdb re-called the immunoSEQ multiplex PCR reads with MiXCR, one entry per CDR3 protein. The data contain about 430,000 distinct CDR3 sequences, about 85% of them singletons. This clonotype was seen a few times. Between the trimmed V and J ends, which lost 1 base and 2 bases, there was a span of 12 bases. Germline loops: CDR1 MNHEY, CDR2 SMNVEV (reference sequence). The CDR3 runs to 15 residues.

This chain joins TRBV27 and TRBJ2-7; D is possibly TRBD1 (5 bases). The sequencing input was CD8+ T cells from PBMCs. This receptor was obtained from a human donor with multiple sclerosis. The CDR3 DNA follows: TGTGCCAGCAGTTTATATCGCGAAGGGGCCTACGAGCAGTACTTC. This gives the protein CASSLYREGAYEQYF.